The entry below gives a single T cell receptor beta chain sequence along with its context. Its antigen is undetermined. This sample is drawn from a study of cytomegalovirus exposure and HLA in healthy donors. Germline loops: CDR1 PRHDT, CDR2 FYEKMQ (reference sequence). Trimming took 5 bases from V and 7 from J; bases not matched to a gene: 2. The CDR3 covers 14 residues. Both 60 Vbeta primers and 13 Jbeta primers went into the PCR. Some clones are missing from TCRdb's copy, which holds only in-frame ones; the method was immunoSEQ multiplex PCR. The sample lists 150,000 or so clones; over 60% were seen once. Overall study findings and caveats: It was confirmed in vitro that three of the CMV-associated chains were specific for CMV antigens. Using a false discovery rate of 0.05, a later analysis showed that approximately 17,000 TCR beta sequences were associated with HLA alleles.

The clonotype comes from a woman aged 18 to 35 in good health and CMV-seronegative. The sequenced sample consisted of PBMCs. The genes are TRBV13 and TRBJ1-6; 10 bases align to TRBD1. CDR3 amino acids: CASSPGQGNSPLHF. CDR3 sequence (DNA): TGTGCCAGCAGCCCGGGACAGGGGAATTCACCCCTCCACTTT.